This section outlines one TCR beta chain sequence together with its context. What it binds is unknown. This specimen belongs to a study of cytomegalovirus exposure and HLA in healthy donors. Turning to the study itself: Samples from HLA-typed donors yielded approximately 80 million unique TCRs in an early data release. Of several hundred genotyped donors, around 76% clustered with self-reported Caucasian donors.

From germline, CDR1 is MDHEN and CDR2 SYDVKM. Trimming took off 9 bases at V and 8 bases at J, with 10 bases between the two ends. This CDR3 is 10 amino acids long. The study ran its PCR with 60 Vbeta and 13 Jbeta primers. Libraries were prepared by immunoSEQ multiplex PCR; TCRdb keeps only in-frame clonotypes and omits some of them. The table lists roughly 200,000 clones, around 85% of them singletons. Regarding the study as a whole: Cytomegalovirus-associated TCR beta chains were listed, numbering some 150. Exclusion applied to some V segments, including TRBV6-2 and TRBV6-3, as they were indistinguishable.

The TCR comes from a woman aged 50 to 60 in good health and CMV-seronegative. Sequencing input: PBMCs. The rearrangement links TRBV28 to TRBJ1-2; D is uncertain. CDR3 nucleotide sequence: TGTGCCAGTCGGGGTGAGGGCTACACCTTC. Translation gives CASRGEGYTF.